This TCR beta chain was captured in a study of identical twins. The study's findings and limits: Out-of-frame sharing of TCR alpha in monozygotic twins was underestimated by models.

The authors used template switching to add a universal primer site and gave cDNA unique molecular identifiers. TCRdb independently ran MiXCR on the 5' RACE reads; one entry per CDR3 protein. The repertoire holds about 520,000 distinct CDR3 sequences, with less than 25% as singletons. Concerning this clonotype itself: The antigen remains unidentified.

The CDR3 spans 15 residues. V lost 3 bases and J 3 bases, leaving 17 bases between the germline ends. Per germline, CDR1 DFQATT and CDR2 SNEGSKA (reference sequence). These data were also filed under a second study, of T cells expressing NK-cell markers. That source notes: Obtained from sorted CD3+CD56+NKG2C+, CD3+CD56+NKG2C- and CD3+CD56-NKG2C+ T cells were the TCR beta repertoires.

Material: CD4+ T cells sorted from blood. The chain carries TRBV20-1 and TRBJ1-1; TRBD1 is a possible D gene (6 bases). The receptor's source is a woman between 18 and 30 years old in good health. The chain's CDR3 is CSARADSAYDTEAFF. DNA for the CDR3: TGCAGTGCTAGGGCGGACAGTGCTTATGACACTGAAGCTTTCTTT.